This T cell receptor (beta chain) was found in a study of regulatory T cells in long-lasting Graves disease. The time point denotes: persistent/refractory GD, antithyroid drugs over 5 years with positive TRAb. PBMCs were the source of the RNA used for TCR sequencing. Researchers made TCR beta libraries by using iRepertoire HTBI primers and running Arm-PCR on CDR3 regions. Via MiXCR, TCRdb re-called the multiplex PCR reads, giving one row per CDR3 protein. This repertoire shows 350,000 to 450,000 distinct CDR3 sequences, roughly 20% found once; its top ten account for around 20%. This CDR3 region has 14 residues. Deletions cut 8 bases from V and 5 bases from J, with 18 bases between. In its sample, this clonotype was seen many times.

The source material was peripheral blood mononuclear cells (PBMCs), sampled when the disease was refractory, from a patient treated with antithyroid drugs. The sequence came from a female donor with Graves disease. This chain uses TRBV12-3 or TRBV12-4 with TRBJ1-1; D is uncertain. CDR3 loop: CASAALRPGTEAFF. DNA for the CDR3: TGTGCCAGCGCCGCCCTCCGCCCGGGGACTGAAGCTTTCTTT.